These 23 T cell receptor beta chains originate from one sample sequenced in a study of cytomegalovirus exposure and HLA in healthy donors. The PCR had 60 Vbeta and 13 Jbeta primers. The method was immunoSEQ multiplex PCR; TCRdb's version includes in-frame clones alone and lacks a portion of them. The table lists more than 100,000 clones, with about 3.5% in the top ten. Sequencing was performed on PBMCs. The receptors come from a man aged 40-50 years in good health and CMV-seronegative.

V gene TRBV2 combines with J gene TRBJ2-1, with D unresolved. V gave up 0 bases and J gave up 9 bases, with 6 bases separating them. The CDR3 extends over 12 amino acids. Germline values: CDR1 SNHLY, CDR2 FYNNEI. The CDR3 coding sequence is TGTGCCAGCAGTGAAGCGAGTGGTGAGCAGTTCTTC. Protein product: CASSEASGEQFF.

This chain uses TRBV27 with TRBJ2-3, with D possibly matching TRBD2 (6 bases). The length of the CDR3 is 17 residues. CDR1 is MNHEY, CDR2 SMNVEV, per germline (reference sequence). The V gene lost 4 bases and the J gene lost 5 bases, with 22 bases spanning the gap. CDR3 protein: CASSSSGLAYIRDTQYF. In DNA, the CDR3 is TGTGCCAGCAGTTCCTCGGGGCTAGCGTATATAAGAGATACGCAGTATTTT.

This chain links TRBV7-2 with TRBJ1-2; possibly TRBD1 for D (5 bases). V lost 7 bases to trimming and J lost 2 bases, with 11 bases between them. The CDR3 extends over 13 amino acids. The germline V gene encodes CDR1 SGHTA and CDR2 FQGNSA. CDR3 in DNA: TGTGCCAGCACCGGACACGGGAACTATGGCTACACCTTC. Protein product: CASTGHGNYGYTF.

The V and J genes are TRBV30 and TRBJ1-1; D unclear. Trimming pared 0 bases from V and 1 base from J, leaving 6 bases between. The CDR3 consists of 13 residues. The germline V gene encodes CDR1 GTSNPN and CDR2 SVGIG (reference sequence). CDR3 nucleotides: TGTGCCTGGAGTGTACGGGGGAACACTGAAGCTTTCTTT. Translated: CAWSVRGNTEAFF.

Points on this clone: Within the sample, other DNA sequences also encode this same CDR3. The gene calls are TRBV2 and TRBJ1-6; D gene unclear. The CDR3 contains 14 residues. Germline CDR1 SNHLY, CDR2 FYNNEI. The V end lost 3 bases, the J end lost 2 bases, and 5 bases lay between the germline ends. The CDR3 protein is CASSESAYNSPLHF. The CDR3 DNA is TGTGCCAGCAGTGAGTCAGCCTATAATTCACCCCTCCACTTT. Combining the CDR3 with reference TRBV2 and TRBJ1-6 gives the whole variable domain EPEVTQTPSHQVTQMGQEVILRCVPISNHLYFYWYRQILGQKVEFLVSFYNNEISEKSEIFDDQFSVERPDGSNFTLKIRSTKLEDSAMYFCASSESAYNSPLHFGNGTRLTVT.

V gene TRBV6-1 combines with J gene TRBJ2-7; tentatively, D is TRBD1 (5 bases). CDR1 and CDR2 from the germline V gene are MNHNS and SASEGT. This CDR3 is 14 amino acids long. V lost 2 bases to trimming and J lost 8 bases, with 16 bases between them. In nucleotides, the CDR3 is TGTGCCAGCAGTGAACGTGGCCAGGGTGGCAAGCAGTACTTC. Its translation is CASSERGQGGKQYF.

The chain links TRBV6-6 to TRBJ2-3; 8 nucleotides align to TRBD2. J lost 10 bases, V lost 5 bases, and 8 bases had no gene match. This CDR3 is 13 amino acids long. Germline CDR1 reads MNHNY; CDR2 reads SVGAGI (reference sequence). The CDR3 sequence is CASSPNTSGPQYF. The CDR3 nucleotides read TGTGCCAGCAGTCCCAATACTAGCGGTCCGCAGTATTTT.

The chain carries TRBV11-2 and TRBJ2-5, with 7 bases lining up with TRBD2. The germline V gene encodes CDR1 SGHAT and CDR2 FQNNGV. This CDR3 spans 15 amino acids. The ends lost 4 bases at V and 1 base at J; junction bases unmatched: 6. CDR3 in amino acids: CASSSGGGSQETQYF. The CDR3 DNA reads as TGTGCCAGCAGCTCAGGAGGCGGGAGCCAAGAGACCCAGTACTTC.

V usage is TRBV7-8 and J usage is TRBJ1-6; D is ambiguous. The CDR3 runs to 12 residues. CDR1 is SGHVS and CDR2 is FQNEAQ in the germline V gene. The V end lost 1 base, the J end lost 15 bases, and 10 bases lay between the germline ends. The CDR3: CASSLEISSLHF. CDR3 bases: TGTGCCAGCAGCTTAGAAATATCTAGCCTCCACTTT.

The chain is built from TRBV5-6 and TRBJ1-4; unclear D gene. Germline V CDR1 and CDR2: SGHDT, YYEEEE. With 5 bases removed from V and 0 bases from J, the gap between germline ends came to 11 bases. The CDR3 has 15 amino acids. The CDR3 sequence is CASRVYSPTNEKLFF. In DNA form, the CDR3 reads TGTGCCAGCAGGGTTTACAGTCCAACTAATGAAAAACTGTTTTTT.

The chain joins TRBV30 to TRBJ2-6, with D maybe TRBD2 (5 bases). This CDR3 comprises 13 residues. Germline V gives CDR1 GTSNPN, CDR2 SVGIG (reference sequence). V lost 3 bases and J 4 bases, leaving 7 bases between the germline ends. CDR3 sequence: CAWRTGGANVLTF. DNA of the CDR3: TGTGCCTGGAGGACGGGGGGGGCCAACGTCCTGACTTTC. Together with reference TRBV30 and TRBJ2-6, the CDR3 gives the full variable domain: SQTIHQWPATLVQPVGSPLSLECTVEGTSNPNLYWYRQAAGRGLQLLFYSVGIGQISSEVPQNLSASRPQDRQFILSSKKLLLSDSGFYLCAWRTGGANVLTFGAGSRLTVL.

The chain joins TRBV5-1 to TRBJ2-7; D remains ambiguous. Looked up from germline, CDR1 is SGHRS and CDR2 is YFSETQ. V was shortened by 4 bases and J by 2 bases, with 10 bases between the two germline ends. This CDR3 has 13 residues. CDR3 in DNA: TGCGCCAGCAGCACGACATCAACCTACGAGCAGTACTTC. Translated, it gives CASSTTSTYEQYF.

The rearrangement joins TRBV19 to TRBJ2-7, with D possibly being TRBD1 (5 bases). CDR3 size: 12 residues. Germline CDR1 reads LNHDA; CDR2 reads SQIVND (reference sequence). Trimming removed 3 bases at V and 6 bases at J, with 9 bases between. Here the CDR3 reads CASSMSGFEQYF. CDR3 coding DNA: TGTGCCAGTAGTATGTCAGGGTTCGAGCAGTACTTC. Supplemented by reference TRBV19 and TRBJ2-7, the full variable domain reads DGGITQSPKYLFRKEGQNVTLSCEQNLNHDAMYWYRQDPGQGLRLIYYSQIVNDFQKGDIAEGYSVSREKKESFPLTVTSAQKNPTAFYLCASSMSGFEQYFGPGTRLTVT.

J is TRBJ2-3 and V is TRBV11-2, with a weak D call TRBD2 (6 bases). Germline V gene data show CDR1 as SGHAT and CDR2 as FQNNGV. The CDR3 consists of 15 residues. V lost 1 base and J lost 5, with 13 bases in between. The CDR3 loop reads CASSLGGAGRDTQYF. The CDR3 DNA sequence: TGTGCCAGCAGCTTAGGGGGAGCGGGTAGAGATACGCAGTATTTT.

The chain employs TRBV6-6 and TRBJ1-1; D is unresolved. The CDR3 has 14 amino acids. Germline CDR1 is MNHNY and CDR2 is SVGAGI (reference sequence). The ends were cut back, 0 bases at V and 2 bases at J, with 7 bases in the middle. The CDR3 nucleotides read TGTGCCAGCAGTTACTCGAGGTTAAACACTGAAGCTTTCTTT. Protein: CASSYSRLNTEAFF.

The chain links TRBV6-1 to TRBJ2-7; 8 bases map to TRBD1. Trimming at V came to 3 bases and at J to 1 base, leaving 2 bases not matched to a gene. The germline gives CDR1 MNHNS, CDR2 SASEGT. The CDR3 totals 14 residues. The CDR3 loop is CASSDRGHSYEQYF. DNA of the CDR3: TGTGCCAGCAGTGACAGGGGGCATTCCTACGAGCAGTACTTC.

The chain links TRBV9 to TRBJ1-1; TRBD1 matches 7 bases. The CDR3 contains 14 residues. The germline V gene has CDR1 SGDLS and CDR2 YYNGEE. Germline trimming cut 2 bases from V and 2 bases from J; bases unmatched to any gene: 3. In DNA, the CDR3 is TGTGCCAGCAGCGTGGGACAGATTAACACTGAAGCTTTCTTT. Protein sequence: CASSVGQINTEAFF.

The chain is built from TRBV5-1 and TRBJ1-4; D not resolved. The germline V gene has CDR1 SGHRS and CDR2 YFSETQ. Trimming stripped 0 bases from V and 4 bases from J, with 10 bases between. The CDR3 contains 15 residues. The CDR3 sequence: CASSLAGVVNEKLFF. In nucleotides, the CDR3 is TGCGCCAGCAGCTTGGCCGGAGTAGTTAATGAAAAACTGTTTTTT.

The J gene is TRBJ1-2, the V gene TRBV6-5, with D unclear. In germline, CDR1 is MNHEY, CDR2 SVGAGI. V was trimmed by 0 bases and J by 2 bases, leaving 10 bases between them. This CDR3 has 15 amino acids. CDR3 in DNA: TGTGCCAGCAGTTACTCCTTTACGGGGAACTATGGCTACACCTTC. Its translation is CASSYSFTGNYGYTF.

This chain joins TRBV6-6 and TRBJ2-3; TRBD2 aligns across 12 bases. Losses at the gene ends were 6 bases for V and 3 bases for J; bases not matched to a gene: 4. The germline gives CDR1 MNHNY, CDR2 SVGAGI (reference sequence). The CDR3 consists of 15 residues. The CDR3 coding sequence is TGTGCCAGCAGACTAGCGGGGGGTTCTACAGATACGCAGTATTTT. This encodes CASRLAGGSTDTQYF.

The chain combines TRBV29-1 with TRBJ1-1, with 7 bases matching TRBD1. Germline CDR1 is SQVTM and CDR2 is ANQGSEA. The CDR3 is 12 amino acids. Trimming at V came to 7 bases and at J to 5 bases, leaving 7 bases not matched to a gene. Here the CDR3 DNA reads TGCAGCGCGGGACAGAGGAGGACTGAAGCTTTCTTT. Translating gives CSAGQRRTEAFF.

This chain connects TRBV6-5 to TRBJ1-3; the D gene is possibly TRBD1 (6 bases). Germline V gene data show CDR1 as MNHEY and CDR2 as SVGAGI. This CDR3 is built from 12 residues. V was clipped by 8 bases and J by 3 bases, with 8 bases between them. DNA for the CDR3: TGTGCCAGCCAGGGGATTGGAAACACCATATATTTT. Amino acid sequence: CASQGIGNTIYF.

As concerns this clone: The sample has other DNA sequences that encode this CDR3 too. The chain links TRBV29-1 to TRBJ2-5; D possibly corresponds to TRBD1 (6 bases). In germline, CDR1 is SQVTM, CDR2 ANQGSEA. The CDR3 sequence is 16 residues long. V lost 4 bases and J 4 bases, leaving 22 bases between the germline ends. The CDR3 DNA reads as TGCAGCGTTGGGGGAGTTAACAGGGTTCAGGGAGAGACCCAGTACTTC. It is translated as CSVGGVNRVQGETQYF.